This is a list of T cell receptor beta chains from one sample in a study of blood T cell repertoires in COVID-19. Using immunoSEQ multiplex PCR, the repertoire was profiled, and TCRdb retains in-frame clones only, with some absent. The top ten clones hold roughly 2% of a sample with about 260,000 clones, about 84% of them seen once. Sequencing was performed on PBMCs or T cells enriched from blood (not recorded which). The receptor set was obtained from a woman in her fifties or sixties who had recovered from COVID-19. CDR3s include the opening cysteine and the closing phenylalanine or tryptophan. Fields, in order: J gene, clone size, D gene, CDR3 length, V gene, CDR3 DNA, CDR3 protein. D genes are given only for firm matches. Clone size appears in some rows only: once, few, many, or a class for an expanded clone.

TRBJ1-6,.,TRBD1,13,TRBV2,TGTGCCACCTCGGGACAGAATAATTCACCCCTCCACTTT,CATSGQNNSPLHF
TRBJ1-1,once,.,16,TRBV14,TGTGCCAGCAGCCAAGATTTGGGGGCGGGGAACACTGAAGCTTTCTTT,CASSQDLGAGNTEAFF
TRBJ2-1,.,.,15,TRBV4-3,TGCGCCAGCAGCCAAGGAACAAGCTCCTACAATGAGCAGTTCTTC,CASSQGTSSYNEQFF
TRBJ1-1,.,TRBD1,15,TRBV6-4,TGTGCCAGCAGCTTGGGCCCGACAGGGGGCACTGAAGCTTTCTTT,CASSLGPTGGTEAFF
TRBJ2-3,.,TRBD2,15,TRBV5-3,TGTGCCACACTCCTAGCGGGGGGGCCCAGGGATACGCAGTATTTT,CATLLAGGPRDTQYF
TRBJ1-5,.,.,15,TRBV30,TGTGCCTTCCTCACGAAGGGGATGAACAATCAGCCCCAGCATTTT,CAFLTKGMNNQPQHF
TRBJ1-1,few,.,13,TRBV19,TGTGCCAGTAGTATTCTTTTATCAGCTGAAGCTTTCTTT,CASSILLSAEAFF
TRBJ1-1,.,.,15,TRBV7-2,TGTGCCAGCAGCTTAGTCACAGGCCCCAACACTGAAGCTTTCTTT,CASSLVTGPNTEAFF
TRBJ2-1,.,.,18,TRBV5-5,TGTGCCAGCTCTGCTCGCGGGCAGCGATATTTCTCCTACAATGAGCAGTTCTTC,CASSARGQRYFSYNEQFF
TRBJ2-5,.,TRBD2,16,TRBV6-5,TGTGCCAGCAGTTACTCCCCCAGCGGGGGGGTAGAGACCCAGTACTTC,CASSYSPSGGVETQYF
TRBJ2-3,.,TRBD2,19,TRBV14,TGTGCCAGCAGCGCTTGGGGACTAGCGGGACGGCTCAGCACAGATACGCAGTATTTT,CASSAWGLAGRLSTDTQYF
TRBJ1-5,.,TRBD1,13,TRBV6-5,TGTGCCAGCAGTTTGACAGGGAATCAGCCCCAGCATTTT,CASSLTGNQPQHF
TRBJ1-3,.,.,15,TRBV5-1,TGCGCCAGCAGCTTGCAGGGGATGGATGGAAACACCATATATTTT,CASSLQGMDGNTIYF
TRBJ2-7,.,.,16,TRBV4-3,TGCGCCAGCAGCCAAGAGCCCCTATCCTTAGTCGGGGAGCAGTACTTC,CASSQEPLSLVGEQYF
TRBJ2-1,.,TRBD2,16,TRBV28,TGTGCCAGCAGACGGGGCGGGGTAGCGGGAGAAGATGAGCAGTTCTTC,CASRRGGVAGEDEQFF
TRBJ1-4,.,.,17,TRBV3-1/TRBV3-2,TGTGCCAGCAGCCAAGATCGGAGGGTGGTACTGGATGAAAAACTGTTTTTT,CASSQDRRVVLDEKLFF
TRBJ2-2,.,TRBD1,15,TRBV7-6,TGTGCCAGCAGCGAAAGACAGGGATGGACCGGGGAGCTGTTTTTT,CASSERQGWTGELFF
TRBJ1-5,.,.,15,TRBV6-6,TGTGCCAGCAGCCGTCAGGCTGTTGGCAATCAGCCCCAGCATTTT,CASSRQAVGNQPQHF
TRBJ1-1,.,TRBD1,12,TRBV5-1,TGCGCCAGCAGGCATACAGGGGAAGCAGCTTTCTTT,CASRHTGEAAFF
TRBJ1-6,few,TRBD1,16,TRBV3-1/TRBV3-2,TGTGCCAGCAGCCCGGGACAGGGGCGGTCGAATTCACCCCTCCACTTT,CASSPGQGRSNSPLHF
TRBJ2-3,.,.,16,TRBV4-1,TGCGCCAGCAGCGAGCCGGGGGTGGCGGGCCCGAGAACGCAGTATTTT,CASSEPGVAGPRTQYF
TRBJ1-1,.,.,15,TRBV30,TGTGCCTGGAGTTCAGGGGTCGGGATGAACACTGAAGCTTTCTTT,CAWSSGVGMNTEAFF
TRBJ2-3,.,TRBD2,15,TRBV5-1,TGCGCCACCTCTTTAGCGGGGGGGGAGGCAGATACGCAGTATTTT,CATSLAGGEADTQYF
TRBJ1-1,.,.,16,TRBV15,TGTGCCACCAGCAGAGGCCCGGCAGGGTCGAACACTGAAGCTTTCTTT,CATSRGPAGSNTEAFF
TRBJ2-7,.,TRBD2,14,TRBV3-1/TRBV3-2,TGTGCCAGCAGCCATCTAGCGGGCTCCTACGAGCAGTACTTC,CASSHLAGSYEQYF
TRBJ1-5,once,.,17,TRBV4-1,TGCGCCAGCAGCCAAGAAGGGGTAATGGGCAGCAATCAGCCCCAGCATTTT,CASSQEGVMGSNQPQHF
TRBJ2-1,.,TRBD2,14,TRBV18,TGTGCCAGCTCCTCCGGGACTAGCGGATATGAGCAGTTCTTC,CASSSGTSGYEQFF
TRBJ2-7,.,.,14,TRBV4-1,TGCGCCAGCAGCCCGACGACAGATTACTACGAGCAGTACTTC,CASSPTTDYYEQYF